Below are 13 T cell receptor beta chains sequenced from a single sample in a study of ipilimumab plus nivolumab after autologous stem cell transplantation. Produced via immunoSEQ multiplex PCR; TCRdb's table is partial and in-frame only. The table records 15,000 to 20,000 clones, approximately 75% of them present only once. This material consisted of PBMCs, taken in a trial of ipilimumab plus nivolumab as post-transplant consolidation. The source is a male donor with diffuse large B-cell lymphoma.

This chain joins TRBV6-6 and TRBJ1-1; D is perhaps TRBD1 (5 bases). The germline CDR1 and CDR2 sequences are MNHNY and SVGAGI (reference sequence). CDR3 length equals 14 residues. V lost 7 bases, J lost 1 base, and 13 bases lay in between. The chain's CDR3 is CASIPPGGNTEAFF. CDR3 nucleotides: TGTGCCAGCATTCCCCCGGGGGGGAACACTGAAGCTTTCTTT.

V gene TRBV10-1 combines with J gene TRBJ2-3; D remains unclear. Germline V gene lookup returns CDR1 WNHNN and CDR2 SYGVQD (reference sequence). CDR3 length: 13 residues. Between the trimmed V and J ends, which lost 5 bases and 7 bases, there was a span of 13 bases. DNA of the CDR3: TGCGCCAGCAGTCGCGAAGGCGGATATACGCAGTATTTT. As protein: CASSREGGYTQYF.

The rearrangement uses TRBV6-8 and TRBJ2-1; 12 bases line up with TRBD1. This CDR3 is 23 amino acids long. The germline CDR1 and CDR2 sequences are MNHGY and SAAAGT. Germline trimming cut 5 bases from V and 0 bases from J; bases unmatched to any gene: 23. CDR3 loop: CASSPGTGGFSGTSRISYNEQFF. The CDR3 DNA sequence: TGTGCCAGCAGTCCCGGGACAGGGGGCTTTAGCGGGACCTCGCGGATCTCCTACAATGAGCAGTTCTTC.

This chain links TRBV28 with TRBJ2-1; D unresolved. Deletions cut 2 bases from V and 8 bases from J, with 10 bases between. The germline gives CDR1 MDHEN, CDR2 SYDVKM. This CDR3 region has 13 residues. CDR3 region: CASSLASGHEQFF. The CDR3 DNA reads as TGTGCCAGCAGTTTAGCCTCTGGGCATGAGCAGTTCTTC.

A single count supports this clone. The CDR3 DNA is TGTGCCAGCAGCCCTGGCCCGGGACAGCGCTCTGGAAACACCATATATTTT. Translating it yields CASSPGPGQRSGNTIYF. The chain uses TRBV7-9 and TRBJ1-3, with 7 bases aligning to TRBD1. Unmatched junction bases numbered 10, after V lost 5 bases and J lost 0 bases. CDR1 and CDR2 (germline): SEHNR, FQNEAQ (reference sequence). This CDR3 spans 17 amino acids.

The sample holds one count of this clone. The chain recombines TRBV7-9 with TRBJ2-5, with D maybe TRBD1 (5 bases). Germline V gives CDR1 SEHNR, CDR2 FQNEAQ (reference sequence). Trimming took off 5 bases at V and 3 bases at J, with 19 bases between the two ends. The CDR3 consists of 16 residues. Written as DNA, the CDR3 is TGTGCCAGCAGCCCCAGGGCCAGCCCAACAGAAGAGACCCAGTACTTC. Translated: CASSPRASPTEETQYF.

The CDR3 DNA reads as TGTGCTAGTGGCCCACCGGAGCGTCTCGGGGAGACCCAGTACTTC. It yields the protein CASGPPERLGETQYF. This chain uses TRBV12-5 with TRBJ2-5; D remains ambiguous. Germline-derived CDR1 and CDR2 are LGHNT and FRNRAP. The length of the CDR3 is 15 residues. The ends were cut back, 6 bases at V and 5 bases at J, with 19 bases in the middle. The whole variable domain, remainder taken from reference TRBV12-5 and TRBJ2-5, is DARVTQTPRHKVTEMGQEVTMRCQPILGHNTVFWYRQTMMQGLELLAYFRNRAPLDDSGMPKDRFSAEMPDATLATLKIQPSEPRDSAVYFCASGPPERLGETQYFGPGTRLLVL.

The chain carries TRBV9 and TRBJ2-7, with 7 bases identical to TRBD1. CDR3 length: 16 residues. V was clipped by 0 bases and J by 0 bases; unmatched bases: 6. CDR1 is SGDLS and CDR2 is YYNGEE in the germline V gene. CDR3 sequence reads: CASSVDGTASSYEQYF. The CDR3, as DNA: TGTGCCAGCAGCGTAGACGGGACAGCAAGCTCCTACGAGCAGTACTTC.

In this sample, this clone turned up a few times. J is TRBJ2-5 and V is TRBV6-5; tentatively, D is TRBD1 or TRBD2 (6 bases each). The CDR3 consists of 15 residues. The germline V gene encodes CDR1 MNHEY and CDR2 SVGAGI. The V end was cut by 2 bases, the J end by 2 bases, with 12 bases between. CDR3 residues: CASSYGGGEQETQYF. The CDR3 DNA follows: TGTGCCAGCAGTTACGGGGGCGGGGAACAAGAGACCCAGTACTTC.

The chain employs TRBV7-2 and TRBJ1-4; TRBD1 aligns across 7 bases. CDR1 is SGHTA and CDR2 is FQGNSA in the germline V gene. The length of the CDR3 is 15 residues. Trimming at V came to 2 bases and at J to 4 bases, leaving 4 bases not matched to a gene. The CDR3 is CASSLNRGGNEKLFF. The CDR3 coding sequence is TGTGCCAGCAGCTTAAACAGGGGAGGTAATGAAAAACTGTTTTTT.

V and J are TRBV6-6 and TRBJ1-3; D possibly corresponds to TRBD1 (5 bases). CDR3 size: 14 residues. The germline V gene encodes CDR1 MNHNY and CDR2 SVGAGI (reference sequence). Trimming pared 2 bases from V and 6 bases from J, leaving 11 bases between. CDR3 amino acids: CASSYGGVQNTIYF. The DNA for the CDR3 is TGTGCCAGCAGTTACGGGGGGGTTCAAAACACCATATATTTT.

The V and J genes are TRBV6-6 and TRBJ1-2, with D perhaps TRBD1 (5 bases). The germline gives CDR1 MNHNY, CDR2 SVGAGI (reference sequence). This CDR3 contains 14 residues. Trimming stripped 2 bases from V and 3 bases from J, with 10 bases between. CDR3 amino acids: CASSYSQGDYGYTF. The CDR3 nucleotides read TGTGCCAGCAGTTACAGCCAGGGTGACTATGGCTACACCTTC.

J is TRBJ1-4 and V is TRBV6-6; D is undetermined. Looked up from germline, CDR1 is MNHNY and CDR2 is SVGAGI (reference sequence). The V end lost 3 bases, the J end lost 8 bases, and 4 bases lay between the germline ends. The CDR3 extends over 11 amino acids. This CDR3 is CASSYGEKLFF. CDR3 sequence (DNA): TGTGCCAGCAGTTATGGAGAAAAACTGTTTTTT.